This T cell receptor (beta chain) is from a study of blood T cell repertoires in COVID-19. CDR3 length: 18 amino acids. V was pared by 7 bases and J by 2 bases, with 26 bases between. Germline V gene data show CDR1 as MGHDK and CDR2 as SYGVNS. This clone was detected ten times or more. Sequencing was performed with immunoSEQ multiplex PCR; in TCRdb, only in-frame clones are kept and a portion is missing. The sample holds around 150,000 clones; 70% to 90% are singletons and the top ten take 4.5% to 6%. J is TRBJ1-1 and V is TRBV25-1, with TRBD1 as a possible D gene (5 bases). The sample taken for sequencing was peripheral blood. This clonotype originated in a woman in her 50s with acute or convalescent COVID-19. As DNA, the CDR3 is TGTGCCAGCAAGGATTTCGACGCGGGGGACCTGGGCAACACTGAAGCTTTCTTT. Amino acids: CASKDFDAGDLGNTEAFF.